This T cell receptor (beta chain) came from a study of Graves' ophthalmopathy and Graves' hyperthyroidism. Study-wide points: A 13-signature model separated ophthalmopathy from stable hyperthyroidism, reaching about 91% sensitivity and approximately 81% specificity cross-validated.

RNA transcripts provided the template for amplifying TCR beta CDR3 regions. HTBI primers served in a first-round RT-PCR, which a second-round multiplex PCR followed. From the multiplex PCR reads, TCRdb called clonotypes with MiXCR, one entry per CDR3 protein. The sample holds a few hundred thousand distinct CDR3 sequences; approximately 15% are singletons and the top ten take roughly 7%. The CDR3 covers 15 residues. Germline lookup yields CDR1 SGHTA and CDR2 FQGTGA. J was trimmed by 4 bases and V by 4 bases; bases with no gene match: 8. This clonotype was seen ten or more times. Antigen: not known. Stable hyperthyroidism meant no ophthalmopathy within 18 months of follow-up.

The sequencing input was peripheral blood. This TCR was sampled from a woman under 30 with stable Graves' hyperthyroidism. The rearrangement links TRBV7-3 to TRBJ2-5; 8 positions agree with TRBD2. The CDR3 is CASSSRGLALETQYF. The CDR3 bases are TGTGCCAGCAGCTCCCGCGGACTAGCTTTAGAGACCCAGTACTTC.